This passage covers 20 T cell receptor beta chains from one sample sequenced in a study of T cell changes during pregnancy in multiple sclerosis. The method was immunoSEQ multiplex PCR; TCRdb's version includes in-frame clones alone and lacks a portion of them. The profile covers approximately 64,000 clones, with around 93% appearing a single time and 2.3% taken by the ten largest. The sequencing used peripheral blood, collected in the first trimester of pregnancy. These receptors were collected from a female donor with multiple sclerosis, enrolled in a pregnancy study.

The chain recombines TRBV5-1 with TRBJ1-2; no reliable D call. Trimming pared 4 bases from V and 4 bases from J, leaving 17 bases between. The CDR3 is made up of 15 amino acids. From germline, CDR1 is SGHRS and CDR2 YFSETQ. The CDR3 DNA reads TGCGCCAGCAGCGCCGACCTGACCCGGGGCTATGGCTACACCTTC. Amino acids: CASSADLTRGYGYTF.

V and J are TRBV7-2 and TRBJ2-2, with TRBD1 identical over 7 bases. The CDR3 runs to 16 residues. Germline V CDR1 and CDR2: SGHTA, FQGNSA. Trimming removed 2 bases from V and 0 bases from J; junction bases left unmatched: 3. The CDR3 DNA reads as TGTGCCAGCAGCTTAAGAGGGGGCCCGAACACCGGGGAGCTGTTTTTT. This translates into CASSLRGGPNTGELFF.

CDR3 sequence: CASSLDGRATGELFF. The CDR3 DNA is TGTGCCAGCAGCTTGGACGGGAGGGCCACCGGGGAGCTGTTTTTT. V usage is TRBV5-4 and J usage is TRBJ2-2, with TRBD2 matching over 8 bases. From germline, CDR1 is SGHNT and CDR2 YYREEE (reference sequence). V lost 0 bases and J lost 4; bases outside the gene matches: 2. This CDR3 comprises 15 residues. The variable domain in full, completed from reference TRBV5-4 and TRBJ2-2, reads ETGVTQSPTHLIKTRGQQVTLRCSSQSGHNTVSWYQQALGQGPQFIFQYYREEENGRGNFPPRFSGLQFPNYSSELNVNALELDDSALYLCASSLDGRATGELFFGEGSRLTVL.

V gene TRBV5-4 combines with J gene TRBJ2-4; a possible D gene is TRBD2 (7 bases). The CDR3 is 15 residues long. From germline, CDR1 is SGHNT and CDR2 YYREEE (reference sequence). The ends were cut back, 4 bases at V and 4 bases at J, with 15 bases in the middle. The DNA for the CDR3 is TGTGCCAGCAGCCCAAAGGGGGGGCTAAAAAACATTCAGTACTTC. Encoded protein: CASSPKGGLKNIQYF.

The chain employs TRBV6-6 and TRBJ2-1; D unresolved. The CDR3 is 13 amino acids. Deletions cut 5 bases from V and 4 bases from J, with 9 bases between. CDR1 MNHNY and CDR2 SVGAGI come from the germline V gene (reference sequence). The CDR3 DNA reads TGTGCCAGCAGTCCCCTAGAGTACAATGAGCAGTTCTTC. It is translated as CASSPLEYNEQFF.

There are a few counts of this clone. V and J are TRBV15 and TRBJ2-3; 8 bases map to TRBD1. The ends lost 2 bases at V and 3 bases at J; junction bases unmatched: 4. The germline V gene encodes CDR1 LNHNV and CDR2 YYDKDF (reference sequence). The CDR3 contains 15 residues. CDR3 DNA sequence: TGTGCCACCAGCAGACAGGGGGCGCCGACAGATACGCAGTATTTT. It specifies CATSRQGAPTDTQYF.

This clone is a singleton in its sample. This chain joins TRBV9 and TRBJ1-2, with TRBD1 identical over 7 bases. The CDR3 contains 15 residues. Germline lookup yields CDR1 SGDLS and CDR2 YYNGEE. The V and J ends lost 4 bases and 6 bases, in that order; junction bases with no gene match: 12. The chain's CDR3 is CASSPHSGTVDGYTF. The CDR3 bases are TGTGCCAGCAGCCCCCACTCCGGGACAGTCGATGGCTACACCTTC.

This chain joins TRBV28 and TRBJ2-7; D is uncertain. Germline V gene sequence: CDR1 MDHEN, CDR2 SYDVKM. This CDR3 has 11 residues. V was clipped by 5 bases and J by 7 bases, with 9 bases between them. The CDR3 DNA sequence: TGTGCCAGCAGTGCCATCCGGGAGCAGTACTTC. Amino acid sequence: CASSAIREQYF. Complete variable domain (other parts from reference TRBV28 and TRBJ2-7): DVKVTQSSRYLVKRTGEKVFLECVQDMDHENMFWYRQDPGLGLRLIYFSYDVKMKEKGDIPEGYSVSREKKERFSLILESASTNQTSMYLCASSAIREQYFGPGTRLTVT.

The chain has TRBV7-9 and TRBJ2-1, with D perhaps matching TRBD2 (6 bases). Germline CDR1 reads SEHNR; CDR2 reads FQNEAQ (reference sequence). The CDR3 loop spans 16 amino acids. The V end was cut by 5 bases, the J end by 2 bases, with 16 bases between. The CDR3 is CASSQDGTGTYNEQFF. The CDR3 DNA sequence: TGTGCCAGCAGCCAAGATGGGACTGGGACCTACAATGAGCAGTTCTTC.

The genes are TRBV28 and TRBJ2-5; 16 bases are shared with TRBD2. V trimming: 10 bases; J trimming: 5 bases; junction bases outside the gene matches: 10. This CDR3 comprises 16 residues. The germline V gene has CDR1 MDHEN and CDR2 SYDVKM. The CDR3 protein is CATGTSGRVYPETQYF. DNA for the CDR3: TGTGCCACCGGGACTAGCGGGAGGGTGTATCCGGAGACCCAGTACTTC.

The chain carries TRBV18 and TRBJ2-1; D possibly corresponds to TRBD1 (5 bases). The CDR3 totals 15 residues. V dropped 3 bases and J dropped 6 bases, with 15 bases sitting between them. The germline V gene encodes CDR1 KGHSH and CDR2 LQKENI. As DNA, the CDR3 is TGTGCCAGCTCACCTTCACAGGCAGGCCTCAATGAGCAGTTCTTC. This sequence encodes CASSPSQAGLNEQFF.

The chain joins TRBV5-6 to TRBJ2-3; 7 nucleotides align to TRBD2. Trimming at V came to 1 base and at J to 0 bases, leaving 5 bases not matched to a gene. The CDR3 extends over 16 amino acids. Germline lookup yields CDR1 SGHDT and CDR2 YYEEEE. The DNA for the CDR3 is TGTGCCAGCAGCTTGCATCCTAGCGGTAGCACAGATACGCAGTATTTT. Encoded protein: CASSLHPSGSTDTQYF. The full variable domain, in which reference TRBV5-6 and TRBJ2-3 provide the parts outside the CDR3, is DAGVTQSPTHLIKTRGQQVTLRCSPKSGHDTVSWYQQALGQGPQFIFQYYEEEERQRGNFPDRFSGHQFPNYSSELNVNALLLGDSALYLCASSLHPSGSTDTQYFGPGTRLTVL.

CDR3 amino acids: CASSPSLTSFRVNEQFF. CDR3 sequence (DNA): TGTGCCAGCAGCCCGAGCCTCACTTCGTTCCGGGTGAATGAGCAGTTCTTC. The chain has TRBV27 and TRBJ2-1; D is unresolved. The V end was cut by 6 bases, the J end by 7 bases, with 25 bases between. The CDR3 is 17 amino acids. From germline, CDR1 is MNHEY and CDR2 SMNVEV (reference sequence).

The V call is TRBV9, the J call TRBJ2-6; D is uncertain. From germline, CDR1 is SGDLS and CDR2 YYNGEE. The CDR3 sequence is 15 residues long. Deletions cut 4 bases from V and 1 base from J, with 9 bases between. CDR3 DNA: TGTGCCAGCAGCCCCCACGGGTCTGGGGCCAACGTCCTGACTTTC. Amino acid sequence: CASSPHGSGANVLTF.

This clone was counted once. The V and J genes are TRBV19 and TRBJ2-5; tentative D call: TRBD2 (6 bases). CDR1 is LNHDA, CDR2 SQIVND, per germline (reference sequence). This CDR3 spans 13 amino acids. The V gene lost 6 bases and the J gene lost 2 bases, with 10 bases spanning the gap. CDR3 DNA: TGTGCCAGTAGCCCAGGAGGGCAAGAGACCCAGTACTTC. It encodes CASSPGGQETQYF.

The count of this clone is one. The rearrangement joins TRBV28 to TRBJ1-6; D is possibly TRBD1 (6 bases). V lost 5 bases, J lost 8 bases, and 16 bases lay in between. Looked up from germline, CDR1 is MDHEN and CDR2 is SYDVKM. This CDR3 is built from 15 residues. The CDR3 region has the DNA TGTGCCAGCAGTCGGACAGCTTTCGAGGATTCACCCCTCCACTTT. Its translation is CASSRTAFEDSPLHF.

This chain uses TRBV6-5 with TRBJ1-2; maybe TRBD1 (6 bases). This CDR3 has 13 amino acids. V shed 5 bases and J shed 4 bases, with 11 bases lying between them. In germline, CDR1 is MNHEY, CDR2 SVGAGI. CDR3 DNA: TGTGCCAGCAGTCCGACAGGCCCCTATGGCTACACCTTC. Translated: CASSPTGPYGYTF.

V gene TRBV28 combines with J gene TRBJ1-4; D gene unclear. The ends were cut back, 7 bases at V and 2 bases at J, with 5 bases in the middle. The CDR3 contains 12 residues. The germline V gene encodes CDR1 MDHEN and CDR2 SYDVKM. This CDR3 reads CASTGTNEKLFF. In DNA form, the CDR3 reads TGTGCCAGCACCGGGACTAATGAAAAACTGTTTTTT. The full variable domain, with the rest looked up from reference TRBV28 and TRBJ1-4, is DVKVTQSSRYLVKRTGEKVFLECVQDMDHENMFWYRQDPGLGLRLIYFSYDVKMKEKGDIPEGYSVSREKKERFSLILESASTNQTSMYLCASTGTNEKLFFGSGTQLSVL.

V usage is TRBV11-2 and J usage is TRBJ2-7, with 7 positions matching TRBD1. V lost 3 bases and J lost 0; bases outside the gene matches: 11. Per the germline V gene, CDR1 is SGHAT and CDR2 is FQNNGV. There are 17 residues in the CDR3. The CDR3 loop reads CASSFPSRQGDSYEQYF. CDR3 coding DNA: TGTGCCAGCAGCTTCCCCTCACGACAGGGAGACTCCTACGAGCAGTACTTC.

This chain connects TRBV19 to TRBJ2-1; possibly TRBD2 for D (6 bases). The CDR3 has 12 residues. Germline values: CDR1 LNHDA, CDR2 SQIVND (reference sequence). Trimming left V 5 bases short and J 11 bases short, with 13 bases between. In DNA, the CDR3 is TGTGCCAGTAGTTCTTCTAGCGACCAGCAGTTCTTC. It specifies CASSSSSDQQFF.